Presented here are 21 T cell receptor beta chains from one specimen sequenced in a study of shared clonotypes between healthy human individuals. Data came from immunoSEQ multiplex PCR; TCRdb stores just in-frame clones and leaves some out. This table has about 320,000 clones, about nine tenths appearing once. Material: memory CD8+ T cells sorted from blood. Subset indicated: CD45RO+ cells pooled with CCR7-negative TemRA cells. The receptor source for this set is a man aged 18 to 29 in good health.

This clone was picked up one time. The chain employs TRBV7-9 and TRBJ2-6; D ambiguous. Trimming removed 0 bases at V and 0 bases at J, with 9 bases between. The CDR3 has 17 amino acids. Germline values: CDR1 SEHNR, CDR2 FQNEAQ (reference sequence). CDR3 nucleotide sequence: TGTGCCAGCAGCTTAGCCGGCTCAGACTCTGGGGCCAACGTCCTGACTTTC. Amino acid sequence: CASSLAGSDSGANVLTF. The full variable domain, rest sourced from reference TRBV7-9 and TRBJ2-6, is DTGVSQNPRHKITKRGQNVTFRCDPISEHNRLYWYRQTLGQGPEFLTYFQNEAQLEKSRLLSDRFSAERPKGSFSTLEIQRTEQGDSAMYLCASSLAGSDSGANVLTFGAGSRLTVL.

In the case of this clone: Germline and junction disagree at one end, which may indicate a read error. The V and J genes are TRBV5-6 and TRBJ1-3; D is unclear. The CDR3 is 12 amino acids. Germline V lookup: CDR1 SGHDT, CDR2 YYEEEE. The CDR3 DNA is TGTGCCAGCAGCTTGGGAGATAGCCGCCCTTTTTTT. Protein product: CASSLGDSRPFF.

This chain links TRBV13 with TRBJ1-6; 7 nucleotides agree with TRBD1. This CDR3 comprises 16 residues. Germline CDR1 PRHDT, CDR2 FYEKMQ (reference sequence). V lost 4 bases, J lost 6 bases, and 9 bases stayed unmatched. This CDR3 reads CASSSSDRAPNSPLHF. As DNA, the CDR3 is TGTGCCAGCAGCTCGTCCGACAGGGCGCCTAATTCACCCCTCCACTTT.

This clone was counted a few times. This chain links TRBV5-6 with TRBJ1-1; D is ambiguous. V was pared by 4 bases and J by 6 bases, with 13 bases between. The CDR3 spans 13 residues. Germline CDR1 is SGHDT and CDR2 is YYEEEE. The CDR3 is CASSLSSMSEAFF. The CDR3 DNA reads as TGTGCCAGCAGCCTATCTTCAATGTCTGAAGCTTTCTTT.

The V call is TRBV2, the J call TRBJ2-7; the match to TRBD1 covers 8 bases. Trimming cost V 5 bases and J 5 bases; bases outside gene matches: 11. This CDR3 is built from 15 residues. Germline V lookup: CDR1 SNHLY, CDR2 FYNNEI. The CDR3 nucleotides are TGTGCCAGCAGTAATACCGGACAGGGCGGTGACGAGCAGTACTTC. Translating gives CASSNTGQGGDEQYF.

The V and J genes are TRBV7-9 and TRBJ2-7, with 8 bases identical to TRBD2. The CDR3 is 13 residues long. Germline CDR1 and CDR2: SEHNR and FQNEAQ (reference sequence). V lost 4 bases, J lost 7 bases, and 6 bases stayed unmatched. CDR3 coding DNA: TGTGCCAGCAGCTCGGGACTAGTGGGGGAGCAGTACTTC. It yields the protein CASSSGLVGEQYF.

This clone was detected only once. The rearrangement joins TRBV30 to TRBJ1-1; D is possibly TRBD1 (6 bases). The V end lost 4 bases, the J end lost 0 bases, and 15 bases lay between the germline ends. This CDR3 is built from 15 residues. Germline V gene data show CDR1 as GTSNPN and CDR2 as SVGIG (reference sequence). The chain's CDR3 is CAWNSIQGMNTEAFF. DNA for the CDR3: TGTGCCTGGAACTCCATACAGGGTATGAACACTGAAGCTTTCTTT.

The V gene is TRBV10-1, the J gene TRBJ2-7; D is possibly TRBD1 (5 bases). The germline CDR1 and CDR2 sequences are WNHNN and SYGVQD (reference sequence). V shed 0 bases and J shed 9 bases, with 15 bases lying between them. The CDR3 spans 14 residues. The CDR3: CASSESWGSSPQYF. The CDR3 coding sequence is TGCGCCAGCAGTGAGTCCTGGGGCAGTTCGCCGCAGTACTTC.

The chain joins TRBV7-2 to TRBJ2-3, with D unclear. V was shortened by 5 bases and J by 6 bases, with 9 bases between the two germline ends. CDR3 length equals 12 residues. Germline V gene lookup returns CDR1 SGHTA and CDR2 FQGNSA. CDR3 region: CASSPLGDTQYF. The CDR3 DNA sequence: TGTGCCAGCAGCCCCCTTGGGGATACGCAGTATTTT.

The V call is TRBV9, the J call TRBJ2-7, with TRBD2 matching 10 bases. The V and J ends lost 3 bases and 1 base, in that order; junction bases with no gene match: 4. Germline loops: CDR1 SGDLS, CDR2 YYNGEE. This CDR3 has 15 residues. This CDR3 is CASSAGTSASYEQYF. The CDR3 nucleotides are TGTGCCAGCAGCGCCGGGACTAGCGCGTCCTACGAGCAGTACTTC.

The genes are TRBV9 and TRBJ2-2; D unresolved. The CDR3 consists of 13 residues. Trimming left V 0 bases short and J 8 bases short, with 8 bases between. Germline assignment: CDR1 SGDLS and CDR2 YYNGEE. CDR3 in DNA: TGTGCCAGCAGCGTAGTCGGCCAGGGGGAGCTGTTTTTT. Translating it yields CASSVVGQGELFF.

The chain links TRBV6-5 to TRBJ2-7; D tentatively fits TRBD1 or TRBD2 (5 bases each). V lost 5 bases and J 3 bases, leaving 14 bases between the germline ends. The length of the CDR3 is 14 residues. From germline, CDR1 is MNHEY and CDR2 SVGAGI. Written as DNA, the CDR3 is TGTGCCAGCAGTGACCTGAGGGGCCACTACGAGCAGTACTTC. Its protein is CASSDLRGHYEQYF.

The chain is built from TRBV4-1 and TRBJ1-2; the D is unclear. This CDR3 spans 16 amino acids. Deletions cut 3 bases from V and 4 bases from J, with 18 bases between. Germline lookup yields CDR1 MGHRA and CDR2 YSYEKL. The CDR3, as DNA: TGCGCCAGCAGCCATTTCGACCGGACGCTGGCCTATGGCTACACCTTC. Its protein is CASSHFDRTLAYGYTF.

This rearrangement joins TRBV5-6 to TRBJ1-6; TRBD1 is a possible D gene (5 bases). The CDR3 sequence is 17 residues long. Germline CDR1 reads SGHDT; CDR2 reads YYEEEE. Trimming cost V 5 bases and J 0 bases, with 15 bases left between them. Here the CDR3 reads CASRFGTASSYNSPLHF. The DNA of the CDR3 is TGTGCCAGCAGGTTTGGGACCGCGAGCTCCTATAATTCACCCCTCCACTTT. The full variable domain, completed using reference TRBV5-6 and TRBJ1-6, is DAGVTQSPTHLIKTRGQQVTLRCSPKSGHDTVSWYQQALGQGPQFIFQYYEEEERQRGNFPDRFSGHQFPNYSSELNVNALLLGDSALYLCASRFGTASSYNSPLHFGNGTRLTVT.

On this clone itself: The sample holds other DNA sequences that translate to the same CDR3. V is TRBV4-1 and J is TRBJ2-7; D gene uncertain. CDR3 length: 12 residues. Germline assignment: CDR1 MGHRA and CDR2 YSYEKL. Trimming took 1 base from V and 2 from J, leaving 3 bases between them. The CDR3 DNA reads TGCGCCAGCAGCCAAGGAGCCTACGAGCAGTACTTC. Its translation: CASSQGAYEQYF.

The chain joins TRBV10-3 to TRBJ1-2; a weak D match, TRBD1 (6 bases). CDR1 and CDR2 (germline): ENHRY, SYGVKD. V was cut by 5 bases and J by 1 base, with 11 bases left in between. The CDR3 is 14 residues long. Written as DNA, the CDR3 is TGTGCCATCAGTACAGGGTCTCATAACTATGGCTACACCTTC. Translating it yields CAISTGSHNYGYTF.

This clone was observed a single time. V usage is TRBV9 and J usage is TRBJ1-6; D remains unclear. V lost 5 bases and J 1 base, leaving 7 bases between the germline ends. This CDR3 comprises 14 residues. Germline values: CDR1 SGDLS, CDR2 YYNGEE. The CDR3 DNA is TGTGCCAGCAGTCCGGGATCCTATAATTCACCCCTCCACTTT. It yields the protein CASSPGSYNSPLHF. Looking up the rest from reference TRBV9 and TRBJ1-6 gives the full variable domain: DSGVTQTPKHLITATGQRVTLRCSPRSGDLSVYWYQQSLDQGLQFLIQYYNGEERAKGNILERFSAQQFPDLHSELNLSSLELGDSALYFCASSPGSYNSPLHFGNGTRLTVT.

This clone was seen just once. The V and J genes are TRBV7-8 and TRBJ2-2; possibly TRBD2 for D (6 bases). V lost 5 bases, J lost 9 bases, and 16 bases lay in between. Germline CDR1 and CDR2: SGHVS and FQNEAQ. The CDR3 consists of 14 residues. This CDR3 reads CASSREEGRRELFF. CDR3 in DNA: TGTGCCAGCAGCCGAGAGGAGGGGAGGAGGGAGCTGTTTTTT.

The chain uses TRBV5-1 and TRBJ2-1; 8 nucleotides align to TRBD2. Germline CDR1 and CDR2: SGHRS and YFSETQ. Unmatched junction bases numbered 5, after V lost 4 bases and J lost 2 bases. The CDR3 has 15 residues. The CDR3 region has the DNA TGCGCCAGCAGCCGCTATAGCGGGACCTACAATGAGCAGTTCTTC. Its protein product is CASSRYSGTYNEQFF.

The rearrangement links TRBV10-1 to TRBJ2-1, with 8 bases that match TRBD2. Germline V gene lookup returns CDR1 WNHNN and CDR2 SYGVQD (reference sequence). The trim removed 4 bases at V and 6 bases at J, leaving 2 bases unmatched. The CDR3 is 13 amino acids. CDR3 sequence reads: CASSAGLVNEQFF. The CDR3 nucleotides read TGCGCCAGCAGTGCGGGACTAGTCAATGAGCAGTTCTTC.

The CDR3 region is CASSIQGKGYGYTF. CDR3 nucleotides: TGTGCCAGTAGTATCCAGGGGAAAGGCTATGGCTACACCTTC. V usage is TRBV19 and J usage is TRBJ1-2; weak D call: TRBD1 (6 bases). The length of the CDR3 is 14 residues. Germline V lookup: CDR1 LNHDA, CDR2 SQIVND (reference sequence). V lost 3 bases and J lost 4, with 12 bases in between.